The 9 T cell receptor beta chains given below trace back to one sample, sequenced in a study of chemoradiotherapy in HPV16-positive cancers. Using immunoSEQ multiplex PCR, the repertoire was profiled, and TCRdb retains in-frame clones only, with some absent. This table has around 760 clones, 70% to 90% appearing once. The starting material was tumor tissue, obtained from a patient who underwent chemoradiotherapy. The receptors shown here come from a human donor with HPV-associated anogenital cancer.

The V and J genes are TRBV4-2 and TRBJ1-1; D is perhaps TRBD1 (5 bases). Trimming removed 4 bases at V and 1 base at J, with 13 bases between. The CDR3 extends over 15 amino acids. Looked up from germline, CDR1 is LGHNA and CDR2 is YNFKEQ. The CDR3: CASSRREEGNTEAFF. Written as DNA, the CDR3 is TGTGCCAGCAGCCGCAGGGAAGAAGGGAACACTGAAGCTTTCTTT.

V and J are TRBV5-1 and TRBJ2-3; D unresolved. The germline CDR1 and CDR2 sequences are SGHRS and YFSETQ. The V end lost 0 bases, the J end lost 2 bases, and 10 bases lay between the germline ends. The CDR3 is 15 residues long. The CDR3 protein is CASSLVSYHTDTQYF. The CDR3 DNA reads as TGCGCCAGCAGCTTGGTCTCATATCACACAGATACGCAGTATTTT.

The gene calls are TRBV9 and TRBJ1-3, with D maybe TRBD1 (5 bases). The CDR3 totals 15 residues. Germline V lookup: CDR1 SGDLS, CDR2 YYNGEE. Trimming removed 4 bases at V and 0 bases at J, with 11 bases between. The CDR3 here is CASSPGPNSGNTIYF. The CDR3 DNA follows: TGTGCCAGCAGCCCAGGGCCCAACTCTGGAAACACCATATATTTT.

This clone was seen a handful of times. The chain is built from TRBV11-3 and TRBJ1-2; D unresolved. Germline-derived CDR1 and CDR2 are SGHNT and YENEEA. V lost 1 base and J 5 bases, leaving 5 bases between the germline ends. This CDR3 contains 12 residues. CDR3 nucleotides: TGTGCCAGCAGCTTAGGGGAGTATGGCTACACCTTC. Translating it yields CASSLGEYGYTF.

The chain carries TRBV7-9 and TRBJ2-1, with 10 bases identical to TRBD2. The length of the CDR3 is 15 residues. Trimming removed 3 bases from V and 7 bases from J; junction bases left unmatched: 6. The germline V gene encodes CDR1 SEHNR and CDR2 FQNEAQ (reference sequence). For the CDR3, the DNA is TGTGCCAGCAGCTTGGTAGCGGGGGGCCGAAATGAGCAGTTCTTC. Protein sequence: CASSLVAGGRNEQFF.

The V gene is TRBV28, the J gene TRBJ2-5; 7 bases match TRBD2. Germline V gene lookup returns CDR1 MDHEN and CDR2 SYDVKM. With 2 bases clipped from V and 2 bases from J, the junction kept 14 bases outside the gene matches. The CDR3 loop spans 18 amino acids. The DNA for the CDR3 is TGTGCCAGCAGTTTACCCCGGGGGAGGGGTTGGGGACAAGAGACCCAGTACTTC. Its protein is CASSLPRGRGWGQETQYF.

The rearrangement uses TRBV7-7 and TRBJ2-7, with TRBD1 matching 7 bases. Trimming removed 5 bases from V and 0 bases from J; junction bases left unmatched: 1. Germline-derived CDR1 and CDR2 are SSHAT and FNYEAQ (reference sequence). This CDR3 region has 13 residues. The CDR3 nucleotides read TGTGCCAGCAGCCGGGACAGCTCCTACGAGCAGTACTTC. Protein sequence: CASSRDSSYEQYF.

This clone occurred a few times. The chain is built from TRBV11-2 and TRBJ2-6; D call uncertain. The CDR3 loop spans 18 amino acids. CDR1 and CDR2 (germline): SGHAT, FQNNGV. The germline V and J ends were trimmed by 5 bases and 5 bases, with 22 bases remaining between them. In DNA, the CDR3 is TGTGCCAGCAGCATGCTGGTCAAGCAACAAAGTCGGGCCAACGTCCTGACTTTC. Translated: CASSMLVKQQSRANVLTF.

The chain recombines TRBV11-1 with TRBJ1-6; D is ambiguous. The CDR3 totals 14 residues. Germline-derived CDR1 and CDR2 are SGHAT and FQDESV (reference sequence). The V and J ends lost 3 bases and 10 bases respectively, with 13 bases between them. As DNA, the CDR3 is TGTGCCAGCAGCTTGACGTCGAGGGAGTCACCCCTCCACTTT. Its protein is CASSLTSRESPLHF.